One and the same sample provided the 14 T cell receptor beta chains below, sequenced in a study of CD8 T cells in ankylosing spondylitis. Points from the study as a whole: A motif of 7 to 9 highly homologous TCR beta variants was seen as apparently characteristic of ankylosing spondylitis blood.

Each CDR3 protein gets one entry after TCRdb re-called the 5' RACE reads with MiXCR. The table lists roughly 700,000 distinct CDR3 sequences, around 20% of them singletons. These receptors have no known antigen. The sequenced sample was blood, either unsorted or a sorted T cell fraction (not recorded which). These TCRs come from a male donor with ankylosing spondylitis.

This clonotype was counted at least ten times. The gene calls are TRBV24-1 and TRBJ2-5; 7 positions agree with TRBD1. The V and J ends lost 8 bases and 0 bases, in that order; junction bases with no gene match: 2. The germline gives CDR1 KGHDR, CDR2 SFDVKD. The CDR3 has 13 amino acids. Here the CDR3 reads CATMDRYQETQYF. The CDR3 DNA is TGTGCCACCATGGACAGGTACCAAGAGACCCAGTACTTC.

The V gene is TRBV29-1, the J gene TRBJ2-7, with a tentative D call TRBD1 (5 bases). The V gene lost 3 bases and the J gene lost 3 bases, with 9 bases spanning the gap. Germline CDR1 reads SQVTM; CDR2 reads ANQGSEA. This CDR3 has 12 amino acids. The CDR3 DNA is TGCAGCGTTGATCGGCAGGGCTACGAGCAGTACTTC. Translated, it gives CSVDRQGYEQYF.

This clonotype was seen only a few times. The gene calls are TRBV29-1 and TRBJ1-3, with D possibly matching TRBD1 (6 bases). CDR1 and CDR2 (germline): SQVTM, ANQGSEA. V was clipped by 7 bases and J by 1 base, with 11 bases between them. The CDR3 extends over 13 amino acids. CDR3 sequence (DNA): TGCAGCGCCCAAACAGGGTCTGGAAACACCATATATTTT. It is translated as CSAQTGSGNTIYF.

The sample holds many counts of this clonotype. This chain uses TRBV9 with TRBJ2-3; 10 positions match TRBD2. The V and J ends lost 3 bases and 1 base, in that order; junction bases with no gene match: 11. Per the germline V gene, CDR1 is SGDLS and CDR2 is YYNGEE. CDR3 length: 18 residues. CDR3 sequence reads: CASSATPGLAIRTDTQYF. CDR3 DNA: TGTGCCAGCAGCGCGACGCCGGGACTAGCGATACGCACAGATACGCAGTATTTT.

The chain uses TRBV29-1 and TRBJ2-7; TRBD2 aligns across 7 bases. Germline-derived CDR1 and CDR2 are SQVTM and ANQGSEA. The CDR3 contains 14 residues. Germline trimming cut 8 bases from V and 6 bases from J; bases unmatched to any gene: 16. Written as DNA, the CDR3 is TGCAGCCCACCCGGGGAGGGGAGGGTCCTCGAGCAGTACTTC. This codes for CSPPGEGRVLEQYF.

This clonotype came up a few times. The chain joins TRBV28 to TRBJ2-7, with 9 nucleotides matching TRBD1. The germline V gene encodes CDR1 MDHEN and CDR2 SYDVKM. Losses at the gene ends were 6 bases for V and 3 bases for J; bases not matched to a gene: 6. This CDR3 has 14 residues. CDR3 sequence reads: CASSLTGGRYEQYF. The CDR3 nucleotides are TGTGCCAGCAGCCTTACAGGGGGCCGCTACGAGCAGTACTTC.

CDR3 nucleotide sequence: TGCGCCAGCAGCCGGAGGGGAGGGGACACTGAAGCTTTCTTT. Translated, it gives CASSRRGGDTEAFF. The chain links TRBV5-1 to TRBJ1-1; D is possibly TRBD1 (5 bases). The germline V gene encodes CDR1 SGHRS and CDR2 YFSETQ. V dropped 4 bases and J dropped 3 bases, with 13 bases sitting between them. CDR3 size: 14 residues.

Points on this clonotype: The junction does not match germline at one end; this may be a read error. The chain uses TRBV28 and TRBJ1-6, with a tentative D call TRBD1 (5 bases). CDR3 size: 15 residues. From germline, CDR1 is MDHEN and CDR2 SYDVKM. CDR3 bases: TGTGCCTGCAGTTTTTCGCAGGCAGGGAATTCACCCCTCCACTTT. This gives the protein CACSFSQAGNSPLHF.

This CDR3 is CASSVVLAGGEGEQFF. In DNA, the CDR3 is TGTGCCAGCAGCGTTGTGCTAGCGGGAGGGGAGGGCGAGCAGTTCTTC. The chain combines TRBV9 with TRBJ2-1; the match to TRBD2 covers 12 bases. J gave up 10 bases and V 2 bases, and 10 bases lay outside the gene matches. This CDR3 contains 16 residues. The V gene's germline CDR1 is SGDLS and CDR2 YYNGEE.

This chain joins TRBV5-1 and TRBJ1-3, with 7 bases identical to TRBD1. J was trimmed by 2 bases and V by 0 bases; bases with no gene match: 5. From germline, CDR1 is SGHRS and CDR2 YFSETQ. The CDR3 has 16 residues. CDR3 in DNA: TGCGCCAGCAGCTTGGCCGGAGGGACAGCTGGAAACACCATATATTTT. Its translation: CASSLAGGTAGNTIYF.

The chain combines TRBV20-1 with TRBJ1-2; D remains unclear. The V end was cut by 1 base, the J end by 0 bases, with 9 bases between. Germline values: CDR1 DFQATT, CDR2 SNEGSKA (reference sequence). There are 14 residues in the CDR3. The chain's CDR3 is CSARAGNANYGYTF. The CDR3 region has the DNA TGCAGTGCTAGAGCCGGAAACGCTAACTATGGCTACACCTTC.

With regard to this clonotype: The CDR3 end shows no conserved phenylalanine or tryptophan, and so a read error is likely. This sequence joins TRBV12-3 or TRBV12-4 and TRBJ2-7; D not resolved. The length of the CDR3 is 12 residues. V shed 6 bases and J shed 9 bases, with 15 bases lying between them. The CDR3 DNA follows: TGTGCCAGCAGCCTCGACTTAGTGCCGCAGTACTCC. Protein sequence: CASSLDLVPQYS.

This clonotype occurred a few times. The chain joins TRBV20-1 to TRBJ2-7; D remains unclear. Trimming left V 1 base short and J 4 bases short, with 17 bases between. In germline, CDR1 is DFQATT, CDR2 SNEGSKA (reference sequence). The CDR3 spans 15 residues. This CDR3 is CSARAWTITLYEQYF. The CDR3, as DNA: TGCAGTGCTAGAGCCTGGACCATCACGTTATACGAGCAGTACTTC.

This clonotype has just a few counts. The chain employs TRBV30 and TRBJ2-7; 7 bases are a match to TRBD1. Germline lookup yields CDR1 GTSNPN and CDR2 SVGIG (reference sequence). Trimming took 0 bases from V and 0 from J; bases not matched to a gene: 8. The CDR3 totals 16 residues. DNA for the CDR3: TGTGCCTGGAGTGTTCCAGGGACAGCGAGCTCCTACGAGCAGTACTTC. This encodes CAWSVPGTASSYEQYF. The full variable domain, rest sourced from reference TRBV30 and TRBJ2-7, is SQTIHQWPATLVQPVGSPLSLECTVEGTSNPNLYWYRQAAGRGLQLLFYSVGIGQISSEVPQNLSASRPQDRQFILSSKKLLLSDSGFYLCAWSVPGTASSYEQYFGPGTRLTVT.